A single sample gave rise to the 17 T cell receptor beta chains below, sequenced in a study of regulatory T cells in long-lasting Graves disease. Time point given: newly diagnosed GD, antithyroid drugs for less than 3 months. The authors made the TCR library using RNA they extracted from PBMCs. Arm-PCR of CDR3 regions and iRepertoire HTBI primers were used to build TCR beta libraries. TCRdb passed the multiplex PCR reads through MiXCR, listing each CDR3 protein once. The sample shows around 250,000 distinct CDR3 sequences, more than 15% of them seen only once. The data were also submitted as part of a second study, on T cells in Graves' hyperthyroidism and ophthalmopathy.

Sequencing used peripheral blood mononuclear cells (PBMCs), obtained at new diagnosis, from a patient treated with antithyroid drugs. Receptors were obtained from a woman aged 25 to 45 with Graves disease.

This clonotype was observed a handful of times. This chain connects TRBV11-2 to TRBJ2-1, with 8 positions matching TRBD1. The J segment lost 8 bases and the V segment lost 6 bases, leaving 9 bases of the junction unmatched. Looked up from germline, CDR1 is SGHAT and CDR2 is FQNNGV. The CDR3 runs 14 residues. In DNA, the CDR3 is TGTGCCAGCAGACCGGACAGGGATTGGGATGAGCAGTTCTTC. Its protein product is CASRPDRDWDEQFF.

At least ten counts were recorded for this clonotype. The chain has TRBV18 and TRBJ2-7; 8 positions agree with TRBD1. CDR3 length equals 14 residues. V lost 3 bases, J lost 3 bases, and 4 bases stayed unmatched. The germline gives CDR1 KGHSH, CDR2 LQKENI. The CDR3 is CASSPGQALYEQYF. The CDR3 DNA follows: TGTGCCAGCTCACCGGGACAGGCGCTCTACGAGCAGTACTTC.

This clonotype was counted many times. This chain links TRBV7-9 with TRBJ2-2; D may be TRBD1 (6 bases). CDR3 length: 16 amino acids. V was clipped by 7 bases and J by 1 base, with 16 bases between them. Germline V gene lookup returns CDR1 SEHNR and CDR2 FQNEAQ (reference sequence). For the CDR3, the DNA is TGTGCCAGCATCTCCCCCAGGGGACAGAACACCGGGGAGCTGTTTTTT. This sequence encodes CASISPRGQNTGELFF.

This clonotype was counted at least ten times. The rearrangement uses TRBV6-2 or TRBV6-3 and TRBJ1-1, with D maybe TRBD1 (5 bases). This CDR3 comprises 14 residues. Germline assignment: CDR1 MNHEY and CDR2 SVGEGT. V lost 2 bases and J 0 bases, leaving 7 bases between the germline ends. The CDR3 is CASSYGGMNTEAFF. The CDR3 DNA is TGTGCCAGCAGTTACGGGGGGATGAACACTGAAGCTTTCTTT.

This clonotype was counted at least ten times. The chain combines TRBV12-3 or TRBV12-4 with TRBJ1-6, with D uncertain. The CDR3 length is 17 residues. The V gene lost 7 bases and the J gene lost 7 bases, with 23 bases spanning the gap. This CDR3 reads CASTLRLPTSGNSPLHF. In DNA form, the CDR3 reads TGTGCCAGCACCCTCAGACTGCCCACCTCTGGGAATTCACCCCTCCACTTT.

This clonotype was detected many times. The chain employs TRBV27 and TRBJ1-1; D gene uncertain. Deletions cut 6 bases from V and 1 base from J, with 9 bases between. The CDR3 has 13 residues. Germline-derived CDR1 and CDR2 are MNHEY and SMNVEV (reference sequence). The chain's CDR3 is CASSLEENTEAFF. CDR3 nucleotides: TGTGCCAGCAGCTTAGAGGAGAACACTGAAGCTTTCTTT.

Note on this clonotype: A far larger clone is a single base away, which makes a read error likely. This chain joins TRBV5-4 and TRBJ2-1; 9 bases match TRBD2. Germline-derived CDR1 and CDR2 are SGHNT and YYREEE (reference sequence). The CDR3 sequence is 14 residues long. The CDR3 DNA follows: TGTGCCTGCAGCTTAGCGGGGGATTTTGGTGAGCAGTTCTTC. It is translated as CACSLAGDFGEQFF.

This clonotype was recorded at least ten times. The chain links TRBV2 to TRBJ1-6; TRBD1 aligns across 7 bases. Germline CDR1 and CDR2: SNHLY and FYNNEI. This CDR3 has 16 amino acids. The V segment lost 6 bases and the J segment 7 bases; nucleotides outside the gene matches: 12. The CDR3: CASSRTGPRGNSPLHF. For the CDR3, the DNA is TGTGCCAGCAGCCGGACAGGACCCCGAGGGAATTCACCCCTCCACTTT.

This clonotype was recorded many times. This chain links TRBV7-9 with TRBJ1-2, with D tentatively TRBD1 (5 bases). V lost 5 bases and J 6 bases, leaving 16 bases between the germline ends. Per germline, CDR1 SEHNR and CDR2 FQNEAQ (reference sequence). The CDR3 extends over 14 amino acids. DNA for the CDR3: TGTGCCAGCAGCCTCTCCGGGGGACGCGATGGCTACACCTTC. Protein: CASSLSGGRDGYTF.

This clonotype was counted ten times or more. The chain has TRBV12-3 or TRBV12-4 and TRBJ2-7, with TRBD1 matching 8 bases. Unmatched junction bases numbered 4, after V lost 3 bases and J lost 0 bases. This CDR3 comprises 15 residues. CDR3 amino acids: CASSFAGGPSYEQYF. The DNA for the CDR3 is TGTGCCAGCAGTTTCGCAGGGGGCCCCTCCTACGAGCAGTACTTC.

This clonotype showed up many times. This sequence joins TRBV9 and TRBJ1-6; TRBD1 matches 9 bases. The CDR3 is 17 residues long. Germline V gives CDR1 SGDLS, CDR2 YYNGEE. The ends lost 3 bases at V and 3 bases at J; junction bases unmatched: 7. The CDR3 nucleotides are TGTGCCAGCAGCGCCGGGACAGGGACACTCTATAATTCACCCCTCCACTTT. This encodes CASSAGTGTLYNSPLHF.

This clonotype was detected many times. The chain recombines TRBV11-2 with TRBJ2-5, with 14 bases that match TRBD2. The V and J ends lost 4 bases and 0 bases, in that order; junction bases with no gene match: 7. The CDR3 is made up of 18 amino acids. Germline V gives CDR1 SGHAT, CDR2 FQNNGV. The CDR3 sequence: CASSSGLAGGFYQETQYF. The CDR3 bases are TGTGCCAGCAGCTCTGGACTAGCGGGGGGCTTTTACCAAGAGACCCAGTACTTC.

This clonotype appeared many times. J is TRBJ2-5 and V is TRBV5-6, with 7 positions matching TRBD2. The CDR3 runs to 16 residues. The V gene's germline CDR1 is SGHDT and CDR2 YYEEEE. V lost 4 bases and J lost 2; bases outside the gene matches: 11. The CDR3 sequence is CASSRTGGNTQETQYF. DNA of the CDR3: TGTGCCAGCAGCCGTACGGGGGGTAACACTCAAGAGACCCAGTACTTC.

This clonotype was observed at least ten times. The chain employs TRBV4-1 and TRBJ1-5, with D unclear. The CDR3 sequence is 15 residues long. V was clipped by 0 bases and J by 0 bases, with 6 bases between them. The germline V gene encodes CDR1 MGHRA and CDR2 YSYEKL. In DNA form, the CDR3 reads TGCGCCAGCAGCCAAGATACGAGTAGCAATCAGCCCCAGCATTTT. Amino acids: CASSQDTSSNQPQHF.

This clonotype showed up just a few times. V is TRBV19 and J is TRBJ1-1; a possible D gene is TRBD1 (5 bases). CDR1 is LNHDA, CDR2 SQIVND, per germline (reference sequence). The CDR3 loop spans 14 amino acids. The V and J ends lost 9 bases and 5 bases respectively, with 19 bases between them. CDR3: CASGGGLLGTEAFF. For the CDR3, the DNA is TGTGCCAGCGGTGGGGGACTCCTGGGGACTGAAGCTTTCTTT.

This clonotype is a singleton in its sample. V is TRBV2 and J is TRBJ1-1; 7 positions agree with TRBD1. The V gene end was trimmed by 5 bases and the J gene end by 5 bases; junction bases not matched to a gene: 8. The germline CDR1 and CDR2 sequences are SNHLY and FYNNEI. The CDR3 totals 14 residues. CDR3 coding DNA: TGTGCCAGCAGTCGAGGAGACAGGGAGACTGAAGCTTTCTTT. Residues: CASSRGDRETEAFF.

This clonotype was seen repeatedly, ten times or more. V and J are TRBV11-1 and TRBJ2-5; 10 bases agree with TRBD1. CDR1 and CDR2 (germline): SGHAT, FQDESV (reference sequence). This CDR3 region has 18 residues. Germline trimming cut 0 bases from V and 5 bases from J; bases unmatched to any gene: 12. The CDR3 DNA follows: TGTGCCAGCAGCTTAGCCGGGACAGGGGTGCCCTCCGGGGAGACCCAGTACTTC. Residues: CASSLAGTGVPSGETQYF.